A selection of T cell receptor beta chains follows, all from one sample in a study of shared clonotypes between healthy human individuals. Repertoires were generated with immunoSEQ multiplex PCR, while TCRdb's copy carries only in-frame clones and drops some. The sample yields roughly 1.4 million clones, 98% to 99% seen once. Specimen: naive CD4+ T cells sorted from blood. These receptors originate from a young man in good health. Each CDR3 is given with its conserved first and last residue. A D gene is named only where the DNA matches it firmly. Size tells how often a clone was seen (once, few, many) or the class of an expanded clone, and some rows leave it out.

J gene	V gene	clone size	D gene	CDR3 protein	CDR3 DNA
TRBJ2-7	TRBV5-1	NA	NA	CASSSPSVYEQYF	TGCGCCAGCAGCTCCCCGAGTGTGTACGAGCAGTACTTC
TRBJ1-4	TRBV27	NA	TRBD1	CASQGATNEKLFF	TGTGCCAGCCAGGGGGCAACTAATGAAAAACTGTTTTTT
TRBJ1-3	TRBV6-5	NA	NA	CASSYTASSGNTIYF	TGTGCCAGCAGTTACACAGCGAGCTCTGGAAACACCATATATTTT
TRBJ2-7	TRBV5-4	NA	TRBD1	CASTRSGTGPNGQYF	TGTGCCAGCACCCGGTCCGGGACAGGGCCAAATGGGCAGTACTTC
TRBJ2-7	TRBV10-3	NA	NA	CAISSGEAMYEQYF	TGTGCCATCAGTTCTGGGGAGGCTATGTACGAGCAGTACTTC
TRBJ2-3	TRBV5-1	NA	TRBD2	CATSGGRGPDTQYF	TGCGCCACCTCCGGCGGGAGGGGCCCAGATACGCAGTATTTT
TRBJ1-5	TRBV4-1	NA	NA	CASSQAWRANNQPQHF	TGCGCCAGCAGCCAAGCGTGGCGGGCGAACAATCAGCCCCAGCATTTT
TRBJ2-6	TRBV9	NA	TRBD2	CASSVVSASGRHSGANVLTF	TGTGCCAGCAGCGTAGTCTCCGCTAGCGGGAGGCATAGCGGGGCCAACGTCCTGACTTTC
TRBJ2-7	TRBV2	NA	NA	CASSDGRTPYEQYF	TGTGCCAGCAGTGACGGCAGGACCCCCTACGAGCAGTACTTC
TRBJ2-5	TRBV30	NA	TRBD2	CAWRSLAGEGRETQYF	TGTGCCTGGAGGTCACTAGCGGGAGAGGGGCGGGAGACCCAGTACTTC
TRBJ2-7	TRBV5-1	NA	NA	CASSLLFGGRTHEQYF	TGCGCCAGCAGCTTGCTATTTGGTGGGAGGACCCACGAGCAGTACTTC
TRBJ2-3	TRBV11-2	NA	TRBD1	CASSYRTGGYTDTQYF	TGTGCCAGCAGCTACCGGACAGGGGGCTACACAGATACGCAGTATTTT
TRBJ2-7	TRBV27	NA	TRBD2	CASSILLAGGTYEQYF	TGTGCCAGCAGTATCCTTCTAGCGGGAGGGACCTACGAGCAGTACTTC
TRBJ2-5	TRBV6-1	NA	TRBD1	CASSALTGARETQYF	TGTGCCAGCAGTGCCTTGACAGGGGCGCGAGAGACCCAGTACTTC
TRBJ1-1	TRBV27	NA	TRBD1	CASSPRQGRTEAFF	TGTGCCAGCAGTCCAAGACAGGGCCGGACTGAAGCTTTCTTT
TRBJ2-2	TRBV11-2	once	TRBD2	CASSLGDIFSGGNTGELFF	TGTGCCAGCAGCTTAGGAGACATCTTTAGCGGGGGGAACACCGGGGAGCTGTTTTTT
TRBJ1-4	TRBV5-1	NA	TRBD1	CASSRDGTVNEKLFF	TGCGCCAGCAGCCGGGACGGGACAGTTAATGAAAAACTGTTTTTT
TRBJ2-7	TRBV10-3	NA	NA	CAINHRSYEQYF	TGTGCCATCAACCACAGAAGCTACGAGCAGTACTTC
TRBJ1-2	TRBV5-5	NA	TRBD1	CASSYTTGTAYGYTF	TGTGCCAGCAGCTACACGACAGGGACGGCCTATGGCTACACCTTC
TRBJ2-5	TRBV6-5	NA	NA	CASSYSRWRNQETQYF	TGTGCCAGCAGTTACTCGAGGTGGCGGAATCAAGAGACCCAGTACTTC
TRBJ2-2	TRBV5-4	NA	NA	CASSSVGGGHTGELFF	TGTGCCAGCAGCTCCGTTGGCGGCGGGCACACCGGGGAGCTGTTTTTT
TRBJ2-3	TRBV7-2	NA	NA	CASSFSIAGDTQYF	TGTGCCAGCAGCTTTTCTATCGCGGGGGATACGCAGTATTTT
TRBJ1-4	TRBV15	NA	NA	CATKLGGTEKLFF	TGTGCCACCAAGCTCGGGGGAACAGAAAAACTGTTTTTT
TRBJ2-1	TRBV5-1	NA	TRBD2	CASSLGLAGVGGAWNNEQFF	TGCGCCAGCAGCTTAGGACTAGCGGGAGTAGGTGGGGCTTGGAACAATGAGCAGTTCTTC
TRBJ2-7	TRBV4-2	once	NA	CASSQGTANTYEQYF	TGTGCCAGCAGCCAAGGGACAGCGAATACCTACGAGCAGTACTTC
TRBJ2-7	TRBV5-1	NA	NA	CASSLEEPPYEQYF	TGCGCCAGCAGCTTGGAGGAGCCGCCCTACGAGCAGTACTTC
TRBJ2-2	TRBV9	NA	TRBD1	CASSGTIRDSWAGELFF	TGTGCCAGCAGCGGTACCATCAGGGACAGTTGGGCCGGGGAGCTGTTTTTT
TRBJ1-2	TRBV9	NA	NA	CASSVAQGRGYTF	TGTGCCAGCAGCGTAGCCCAGGGGCGCGGCTACACCTTC
TRBJ2-7	TRBV5-1	once	TRBD1	CASSTSGTALSEQYF	TGCGCCAGCAGCACCTCGGGGACAGCACTTTCCGAGCAGTACTTC
TRBJ1-6	TRBV25-1	NA	NA	CASSKERYNSPLHF	TGTGCCAGCAGCAAGGAGAGGTATAATTCACCCCTCCACTTT
TRBJ2-1	TRBV28	once	TRBD1	CASSGQGARSRARSEQFF	TGTGCCAGCAGTGGACAGGGGGCAAGGAGTAGGGCAAGATCTGAGCAGTTCTTC
TRBJ1-2	TRBV6-5	NA	NA	CASSYAGHLRGYTF	TGTGCCAGCAGTTACGCCGGACACTTGCGTGGCTACACCTTC
TRBJ2-5	TRBV5-1	NA	NA	CASSPLGETQYF	TGCGCCAGCAGCCCCCTTGGAGAGACCCAGTACTTC
TRBJ2-3	TRBV19	NA	NA	CASSLRVADTQYF	TGTGCCAGTAGCCTACGAGTAGCAGATACGCAGTATTTT
TRBJ2-3	TRBV7-2	once	NA	CASSSFSDTQYF	TGTGCCAGCAGCTCCTTTTCAGATACGCAGTATTTT
TRBJ1-2	TRBV7-9	NA	NA	CASSPDILNYGYTF	TGTGCCAGCAGCCCGGACATCCTTAACTATGGCTACACCTTC
TRBJ2-3	TRBV5-1	NA	TRBD2	CASSTSGRSDTQYF	TGCGCCAGCAGCACTAGCGGGAGGTCTGATACGCAGTATTTT
TRBJ1-2	TRBV7-7	once	NA	CASSPLGVGDYGYTF	TGTGCTAGCAGCCCTCTCGGGGTAGGGGACTATGGCTACACCTTC
TRBJ1-2	TRBV27	NA	NA	CASSPVRANYGYTF	TGTGCCAGCAGTCCCGTCCGGGCTAACTATGGCTACACCTTC
TRBJ2-5	TRBV5-1	NA	NA	CASKGSLGQETQYF	TGCGCCAGCAAGGGTTCGCTCGGTCAAGAGACCCAGTACTTC
TRBJ2-2	TRBV10-1	NA	NA	CASSARQVLNTGELFF	TGCGCCAGCAGCGCCAGACAGGTCCTGAACACCGGGGAGCTGTTTTTT
TRBJ2-7	TRBV11-1	NA	NA	CASSSQGGEQYF	TGTGCCAGCAGCTCACAGGGAGGGGAGCAGTACTTC
TRBJ1-5	TRBV28	once	NA	CASSSNKPQHF	TGTGCCAGCAGTTCGAATAAGCCCCAGCATTTT
TRBJ1-5	TRBV10-3	NA	TRBD1	CAISQGTGPNQPQHF	TGTGCCATCAGTCAAGGGACAGGCCCCAATCAGCCCCAGCATTTT
TRBJ1-2	TRBV30	NA	NA	CAWSTRAGGYTF	TGTGCCTGGAGTACAAGGGCCGGGGGCTACACCTTC
TRBJ2-5	TRBV6-5	NA	NA	CASSYARRIQETQYF	TGTGCCAGCAGTTACGCAAGACGGATCCAAGAGACCCAGTACTTC
TRBJ2-5	TRBV5-4	NA	NA	CASRGPGQETQYF	TGTGCCAGCAGAGGCCCGGGGCAAGAGACCCAGTACTTC
TRBJ2-1	TRBV7-8	NA	TRBD2	CASSLAQIRTSGHNEQFF	TGTGCCAGCAGCTTAGCGCAAATAAGGACTAGCGGCCACAATGAGCAGTTCTTC
TRBJ1-1	TRBV11-2	NA	TRBD1	CASSRTGKDTEAFF	TGTGCCAGCAGCCGGACAGGGAAGGACACTGAAGCTTTCTTT
TRBJ2-6	TRBV5-4	NA	NA	CASSLYGGGGGANVLTF	TGTGCCAGCAGCTTGTACGGAGGGGGCGGTGGGGCCAACGTCCTGACTTTC
TRBJ1-3	TRBV5-4	NA	NA	CASSLGGGAGNTIYF	TGTGCCAGCAGCTTGGGGGGAGGGGCTGGAAACACCATATATTTT
TRBJ2-7	TRBV10-1	NA	TRBD1	CASSEGTGAYEQYF	TGCGCCAGCAGTGAGGGGACAGGGGCCTACGAGCAGTACTTC
TRBJ2-7	TRBV19	NA	NA	CASSIVLQGGYEQYF	TGTGCCAGTAGTATAGTCCTCCAGGGGGGCTACGAGCAGTACTTC
TRBJ2-6	TRBV5-1	NA	TRBD1	CASSLRTGTGANVLTF	TGCGCCAGCAGCTTGAGGACAGGGACTGGGGCCAACGTCCTGACTTTC
TRBJ2-1	TRBV11-2	NA	NA	CASSLEEAWGNEQFF	TGTGCCAGCAGCTTAGAGGAGGCTTGGGGCAATGAGCAGTTCTTC
TRBJ1-5	TRBV7-9	NA	TRBD1	CASSSTGGGSNQPQHF	TGTGCCAGCAGCTCGACAGGGGGAGGGAGCAATCAGCCCCAGCATTTT